This TCR beta chain came from a study of identical twins. Study conclusions and caveats: Insertions ran lower in abundant cord blood beta clonotypes, though not in memory repertoires. Beta out-of-frame sequences displayed a weaker excess of sharing between twins.

This clonotype has a count of ten or more. Its specificity is not known. The germline V gene encodes CDR1 MNHEY and CDR2 SVGAGI. The CDR3 spans 17 residues. Trimming removed 2 bases at V and 5 bases at J, with 21 bases between. TCRdb redid the calling of the 5' RACE reads with MiXCR, one entry per CDR3 protein. The sample includes 280,000 or so distinct CDR3 sequences, 6.5% to 9.5% seen only once; the top ten take around 2.1%. All donors were healthy Caucasians. These records were also assigned to another study, of yellow fever vaccine responses in identical twins. Turning to that study: In identical twins, vaccine T cell responses appeared partly shared and partly individual.

The genes are TRBV6-5 and TRBJ2-5, with no clear D. The sequenced sample was memory (CD45RO+) T cells sorted from blood. The clonotype was recovered from a woman aged 18-29 years in good health. CDR3 region: CASSYMNSNIPGETQYF. CDR3 nucleotide sequence: TGTGCCAGCAGTTACATGAACAGCAACATCCCTGGGGAGACCCAGTACTTC.